A single sample gave rise to the 18 T cell receptor beta chains below, sequenced in a study of blood T cell repertoires in COVID-19 (dated by TCRdb to about 2020). To prepare the library, the immunoSEQ multiplex PCR assay was applied. TCRdb obtained this table from immuneACCESS and retained in-frame rearrangements with V and J assigned. These tables miss some clones; where compared with another copy, unresolved V genes account for less than half of the shortfall, and the remainder is unexplained. The sample table contains 100,000 to 150,000 clones; only one count was recorded for roughly nine tenths of them. The ten largest clones add up to approximately 28% of the sample. The sequencing sample was made of peripheral blood. These receptors came from a man in his sixties or seventies with active or convalescent COVID-19.

The chain is built from TRBV24-1 and TRBJ2-6; D uncertain. V lost 2 bases to trimming and J lost 0 bases, with 7 bases between them. This CDR3 has 16 residues. Germline lookup yields CDR1 KGHDR and CDR2 SFDVKD. The CDR3 coding sequence is TGTGCCACCAGTGATTATACAGCCTCTGGGGCCAACGTCCTGACTTTC. As protein: CATSDYTASGANVLTF.

V usage is TRBV18 and J usage is TRBJ2-7; 7 nucleotides agree with TRBD1. J gave up 7 bases and V 6 bases, and 12 bases lay outside the gene matches. Germline lookup yields CDR1 KGHSH and CDR2 LQKENI. The CDR3 is 14 amino acids. The DNA for the CDR3 is TGTGCCAGCTCTTCCGGACAGGTAACGGGGGAGCAGTACTTC. Its protein is CASSSGQVTGEQYF. The complete variable domain, with remaining parts taken from reference TRBV18 and TRBJ2-7, reads NAGVMQNPRHLVRRRGQEARLRCSPMKGHSHVYWYRQLPEEGLKFMVYLQKENIIDESGMPKERFSAEFPKEGPSILRIQQVVRGDSAAYFCASSSGQVTGEQYFGPGTRLTVT.

The chain combines TRBV5-4 with TRBJ2-1; tentatively, D is TRBD1 (5 bases). This CDR3 is 16 amino acids long. V was shortened by 3 bases and J by 0 bases, with 13 bases between the two germline ends. The germline CDR1 and CDR2 sequences are SGHNT and YYREEE (reference sequence). CDR3 DNA sequence: TGTGCCAGCAGCTCAAGGGGCAAAATCTCCTACAATGAGCAGTTCTTC. It translates to CASSSRGKISYNEQFF.

The chain couples TRBV27 to TRBJ1-6; D possibly corresponds to TRBD1 (5 bases). Germline CDR1 and CDR2: MNHEY and SMNVEV (reference sequence). With 3 bases removed from V and 7 bases from J, the gap between germline ends came to 13 bases. CDR3 length equals 15 residues. The CDR3 DNA reads as TGTGCCAGCAGTTTTTTACAGGAGAGAAATTCACCCCTCCACTTT. It codes for CASSFLQERNSPLHF.

CDR3 DNA sequence: TGTGCCAGCAGCCCCACTAGCGGGAGCGATGAGCAGTTCTTC. Amino acid sequence: CASSPTSGSDEQFF. The rearrangement joins TRBV6-4 to TRBJ2-1; TRBD2 matches 11 bases. With 6 bases clipped from V and 8 bases from J, the junction kept 6 bases outside the gene matches. The CDR3 sequence is 14 residues long. Germline assignment: CDR1 MRHNA and CDR2 SNTAGT.

The V gene is TRBV11-2, the J gene TRBJ2-3; 9 positions agree with TRBD1. V lost 6 bases and J lost 2; bases outside the gene matches: 12. The CDR3 contains 17 residues. Germline V CDR1 and CDR2: SGHAT, FQNNGV. CDR3 DNA sequence: TGTGCCAGCAGTCAACGTCTACAGGGGGCAAACACAGATACGCAGTATTTT. Amino acids: CASSQRLQGANTDTQYF.

This rearrangement joins TRBV3-1 (or the pseudogene TRBV3-2) to TRBJ1-1; D is uncertain. Trimming took off 6 bases at V and 1 base at J, with 12 bases between the two ends. Germline CDR1 LGHDT, CDR2 YNNKEL (reference sequence). This CDR3 comprises 14 residues. CDR3 residues: CASRSPTGNTEAFF. CDR3 bases: TGTGCCAGCAGATCCCCGACGGGGAACACTGAAGCTTTCTTT.

The chain joins TRBV11-2 to TRBJ2-3; D perhaps matches TRBD2 (6 bases). The germline V and J ends were trimmed by 7 bases and 2 bases, with 22 bases remaining between them. Germline CDR1 is SGHAT and CDR2 is FQNNGV. The CDR3 length is 17 residues. CDR3 bases: TGTGCCAGCACCCTGATTGGGGGACTCTCCCCCACAGATACGCAGTATTTT. Protein: CASTLIGGLSPTDTQYF.

The V gene is TRBV11-3, the J gene TRBJ2-3, with 13 bases identical to TRBD2. CDR3 length equals 16 residues. The V gene's germline CDR1 is SGHNT and CDR2 YENEEA. The trim removed 4 bases at V and 3 bases at J, leaving 4 bases unmatched. CDR3 in DNA: TGTGCCAGCAGCTCAGGGACTAGCGGGATGACAGATACGCAGTATTTT. It yields the protein CASSSGTSGMTDTQYF.

The chain recombines TRBV7-9 with TRBJ2-3, with D perhaps matching TRBD2 (5 bases). CDR3 length: 14 residues. Per the germline V gene, CDR1 is SEHNR and CDR2 is FQNEAQ (reference sequence). V gave up 5 bases and J gave up 0 bases, with 9 bases separating them. The CDR3 loop reads CASSLGLSTDTQYF. In DNA form, the CDR3 reads TGTGCCAGCAGCCTCGGACTGAGCACAGATACGCAGTATTTT.

The rearrangement joins TRBV6-2 or TRBV6-3 to TRBJ2-1; maybe TRBD2 (5 bases). The CDR3 is 14 residues long. CDR1 and CDR2 (germline): MNHEY, SVGEGT. The V gene lost 6 bases and the J gene lost 8 bases, with 17 bases spanning the gap. CDR3 in amino acids: CASSQGLGVDEQFF. The CDR3 DNA sequence: TGTGCCAGCAGCCAAGGACTGGGAGTGGATGAGCAGTTCTTC.

The rearrangement links TRBV13 to TRBJ2-7, with 12 bases identical to TRBD2. The length of the CDR3 is 16 residues. Unmatched junction bases numbered 7, after V lost 5 bases and J lost 2 bases. Germline V gene sequence: CDR1 PRHDT, CDR2 FYEKMQ (reference sequence). The CDR3 sequence: CASSDIGTSGPYEQYF. CDR3 bases: TGTGCCAGCAGCGATATCGGGACTAGCGGGCCCTACGAGCAGTACTTC.

The chain combines TRBV5-6 with TRBJ2-1, with 13 bases aligning to TRBD2. Germline values: CDR1 SGHDT, CDR2 YYEEEE. With 0 bases clipped from V and 7 bases from J, the junction kept 4 bases outside the gene matches. CDR3 size: 16 residues. The CDR3 reads CASSLVPTSGGNEQFF. The CDR3 DNA is TGTGCCAGCAGCTTGGTCCCGACTAGCGGGGGGAATGAGCAGTTCTTC.

This clone was seen only once. The gene calls are TRBV7-9 and TRBJ1-2; a possible D gene is TRBD1 (6 bases). V shed 2 bases and J shed 6 bases, with 16 bases lying between them. From germline, CDR1 is SEHNR and CDR2 FQNEAQ (reference sequence). This CDR3 has 15 amino acids. For the CDR3, the DNA is TGTGCCAGCAGCTTACTCCTACAGAACAGGGATGGCTACACCTTC. As protein: CASSLLLQNRDGYTF.

The CDR3 spells CASRTIGTVYEQYF. In DNA, the CDR3 is TGCGCCAGCAGGACCATTGGGACAGTTTACGAGCAGTACTTC. The V gene is TRBV10-1, the J gene TRBJ2-7; 7 bases fit TRBD1. Germline-derived CDR1 and CDR2 are WNHNN and SYGVQD (reference sequence). The CDR3 is 14 residues long. With V trimmed by 6 bases and J by 4 bases, 9 bases remained unmatched.

This chain joins TRBV4-1 and TRBJ1-1, with D tentatively TRBD1 (5 bases). The ends were cut back, 0 bases at V and 3 bases at J, with 8 bases in the middle. Germline CDR1 and CDR2: MGHRA and YSYEKL. This CDR3 is 14 amino acids long. Here the CDR3 reads CASSQDRDYTEAFF. The CDR3, as DNA: TGCGCCAGCAGCCAAGATAGGGACTACACTGAAGCTTTCTTT.

This sequence joins TRBV9 and TRBJ1-4; TRBD1 agrees at 8 bases. CDR3 size: 14 residues. Trimming cost V 4 bases and J 7 bases; bases outside gene matches: 6. Germline V gives CDR1 SGDLS, CDR2 YYNGEE. CDR3 region: CASSPRTGTEKLFF. The CDR3 bases are TGTGCCAGCAGCCCCAGGACAGGGACTGAAAAACTGTTTTTT.

The chain is built from TRBV2 and TRBJ1-5; D is possibly TRBD1 (5 bases). CDR3 length equals 12 residues. V was pared by 11 bases and J by 4 bases, with 12 bases between. Germline V CDR1 and CDR2: SNHLY, FYNNEI. This chain's CDR3 is CASRGSNQPQHF. CDR3 sequence (DNA): TGTGCCTCACGGGGGTCAAATCAGCCCCAGCATTTT.